This T cell receptor (beta chain) comes out of a study of blood T cell repertoires in COVID-19. Participant ages covered about 18 to 89 years across around 25 US areas. Original data processing: Estimated nucleated cell counts came from reference gene primer amplification. Here immunoSEQ multiplex PCR was the method, and the copy in TCRdb shows in-frame clones only, minus some. V and J calls and clone size are those listed in that table; D and trimming were worked out from the DNA. The sample has 370,000 or so clones; 70% to 90% are singletons. This sequence originates from a man younger than 40 who had recovered from COVID-19. Source material: PBMCs or T cells enriched from blood (not recorded which).

The CDR3 region is CASKETGNYGYTF. The CDR3 coding sequence is TGTGCCAGCAAAGAGACAGGGAACTATGGCTACACCTTC. The chain recombines TRBV13 with TRBJ1-2; TRBD1 agrees at 7 bases. The V segment lost 7 bases and the J segment 2 bases; nucleotides outside the gene matches: 4. Germline CDR1 reads PRHDT; CDR2 reads FYEKMQ (reference sequence). The CDR3 runs to 13 residues.